The present entry profiles one T cell receptor (beta chain) with its context. It was with 60 Vbeta and 13 Jbeta primers that the PCR ran. TCRdb's copy holds only in-frame clones and misses some; the assay was immunoSEQ multiplex PCR. The sample includes 110,000 or so clones, 70% to 80% of them seen just once. The entry originates in a study of cytomegalovirus exposure and HLA in healthy donors. This CDR3 comprises 16 residues. CDR1 is ENHRY, CDR2 SYGVKD, per germline. Trimming left V 6 bases short and J 6 bases short, with 21 bases between. The receptor's source is a man aged 50 to 60 in good health and CMV-seropositive. The chain links TRBV10-3 to TRBJ2-1, with D possibly being TRBD2 (6 bases). Sequences were obtained from PBMCs. The CDR3 sequence: CAIRAGSGLYINEQFF. CDR3 in DNA: TGTGCCATCAGAGCTGGGAGCGGGCTGTACATCAATGAGCAGTTCTTC.